The 19 T cell receptor beta chains presented below share a single source sample, sequenced in a study of OX40 agonist ivuxolimab in advanced cancers. Method: immunoSEQ multiplex PCR; TCRdb's copy keeps in-frame clones and lacks some. Altogether roughly 61,000 clones are present, roughly 87% being singletons, with the ten largest covering 0.3% to 0.45%. The source material was CD4+ or CD8+ T cells sorted from blood, sampled in a trial of the OX40 agonist ivuxolimab. All receptors come from an adult with an advanced solid tumor such as melanoma, head and neck, liver or kidney cancer.

The CDR3 spells CASSFFLAYEQYF. The CDR3 DNA follows: TGTGCCAGCAGCTTCTTTCTAGCCTACGAGCAGTACTTC. This chain joins TRBV7-9 and TRBJ2-7; D is unresolved. Per germline, CDR1 SEHNR and CDR2 FQNEAQ (reference sequence). Trimming removed 3 bases from V and 2 bases from J, with 8 bases in between. The CDR3 extends over 13 amino acids.

This clone is a singleton in its sample. V and J are TRBV7-6 and TRBJ2-3; D is unclear. Germline V gives CDR1 SGHVS, CDR2 FNYEAQ. CDR3 size: 13 residues. V dropped 2 bases and J dropped 1 base, with 4 bases sitting between them. The CDR3 here is CASSLSGTDTQYF. Written as DNA, the CDR3 is TGTGCCAGCAGCTTAAGCGGCACAGATACGCAGTATTTT.

This clone was counted a few times. This sequence joins TRBV2 and TRBJ1-2, with D uncertain. Trimming removed 8 bases from V and 1 base from J, with 17 bases in between. Per the germline V gene, CDR1 is SNHLY and CDR2 is FYNNEI. The CDR3 is made up of 15 amino acids. DNA for the CDR3: TGTGCCAGCCCCAGGAGGGAGAGCCATAACTATGGCTACACCTTC. Translating it yields CASPRRESHNYGYTF.

This chain connects TRBV6-1 to TRBJ1-4; no reliable D call. In germline, CDR1 is MNHNS, CDR2 SASEGT. The CDR3 extends over 15 amino acids. The V and J ends lost 1 base and 8 bases respectively, with 14 bases between them. This chain's CDR3 is CASSEVARAGEKLFF. The DNA for the CDR3 is TGTGCCAGCAGTGAAGTTGCCCGTGCGGGCGAAAAACTGTTTTTT.

V is TRBV5-6 and J is TRBJ2-1; D is tentatively TRBD1 or TRBD2 (6 bases each). CDR1 is SGHDT and CDR2 is YYEEEE in the germline V gene. The CDR3 totals 18 residues. Trimming pared 0 bases from V and 0 bases from J, leaving 16 bases between. The CDR3 DNA sequence: TGTGCCAGCAGCTTGGCCACAGGGCGGGGACGCTCCTACAATGAGCAGTTCTTC. Residues: CASSLATGRGRSYNEQFF.

The chain employs TRBV5-5 and TRBJ2-1; D not resolved. The length of the CDR3 is 13 residues. Germline V lookup: CDR1 SGHKS, CDR2 YYEKEE (reference sequence). The germline V and J ends were trimmed by 0 bases and 7 bases, with 8 bases remaining between them. The CDR3 here is CASSLAERNEQFF. In nucleotides, the CDR3 is TGTGCCAGCAGCTTGGCGGAGAGAAATGAGCAGTTCTTC.

The chain is built from TRBV7-6 and TRBJ2-1; 16 bases match TRBD2. Per germline, CDR1 SGHVS and CDR2 FNYEAQ. This CDR3 comprises 20 residues. Trimming removed 3 bases from V and 7 bases from J; junction bases left unmatched: 15. CDR3: CASSFPPAGLAGGPPNEQFF. For the CDR3, the DNA is TGTGCCAGCAGCTTCCCCCCGGCGGGACTAGCGGGGGGGCCGCCGAATGAGCAGTTCTTC.

The chain combines TRBV10-3 with TRBJ1-4; no firm D call. V shed 8 bases and J shed 4 bases, with 17 bases lying between them. The germline V gene has CDR1 ENHRY and CDR2 SYGVKD. The CDR3 totals 15 residues. The CDR3 region is CAIASEGGSNEKLFF. The CDR3 bases are TGTGCCATCGCTTCTGAGGGAGGTAGTAATGAAAAACTGTTTTTT.

This clone was detected only once. The rearrangement uses TRBV6-5 and TRBJ2-2, with a possible D match to TRBD1 (5 bases). CDR3 size: 14 residues. The V gene lost 7 bases and the J gene lost 4 bases, with 13 bases spanning the gap. Germline CDR1 MNHEY, CDR2 SVGAGI. As DNA, the CDR3 is TGTGCCAGCACCCTGCGCCAGGGCACCGGGGAGCTGTTTTTT. Translation gives CASTLRQGTGELFF.

The chain joins TRBV6-6 to TRBJ1-4; D may be TRBD1 (6 bases). Germline CDR1 reads MNHNY; CDR2 reads SVGAGI (reference sequence). This CDR3 is built from 13 residues. Trimming shortened V by 2 bases and J by 8 bases, and 9 bases separated the two germline ends. CDR3 bases: TGTGCCAGCAGTTACCTACAGGGAGAAAAACTGTTTTTT. Translating it yields CASSYLQGEKLFF.

The chain employs TRBV27 and TRBJ1-6, with D unclear. Trimming stripped 5 bases from V and 8 bases from J, with 16 bases between. Germline CDR1 MNHEY, CDR2 SMNVEV (reference sequence). The CDR3 loop spans 15 amino acids. CDR3 in amino acids: CASSRPKGVDSPLHF. DNA of the CDR3: TGTGCCAGCAGTCGTCCCAAGGGAGTCGATTCACCCCTCCACTTT.

The chain uses TRBV10-1 and TRBJ2-3; a weak D match, TRBD2 (6 bases). V was trimmed by 4 bases and J by 2 bases, leaving 16 bases between them. Germline V gene lookup returns CDR1 WNHNN and CDR2 SYGVQD (reference sequence). This CDR3 is 16 amino acids long. CDR3 protein: CASSVSGLRSTDTQYF. The DNA of the CDR3 is TGCGCCAGCAGTGTGTCGGGACTGAGGTCCACAGATACGCAGTATTTT.

This chain joins TRBV7-9 and TRBJ2-2, with TRBD1 identical over 10 bases. This CDR3 spans 15 amino acids. Trimming removed 6 bases from V and 3 bases from J; junction bases left unmatched: 4. Germline V gives CDR1 SEHNR, CDR2 FQNEAQ (reference sequence). The CDR3, as DNA: TGTGCCAGCAGGCGACAGGGGGCTGACACCGGGGAGCTGTTTTTT. It encodes CASRRQGADTGELFF.

The chain is built from TRBV5-4 and TRBJ2-3; D is ambiguous. Germline-derived CDR1 and CDR2 are SGHNT and YYREEE (reference sequence). The CDR3 loop spans 14 amino acids. V gave up 6 bases and J gave up 4 bases, with 15 bases separating them. The DNA of the CDR3 is TGTGCCAGCATCGGCGGTCTAGGCGCAGATACGCAGTATTTT. It translates to CASIGGLGADTQYF.

The V gene is TRBV2, the J gene TRBJ2-3; 15 bases align to TRBD2. Germline CDR1 is SNHLY and CDR2 is FYNNEI. The CDR3 spans 15 residues. The trim removed 7 bases at V and 7 bases at J, leaving 6 bases unmatched. CDR3 loop: CASIPGLAGGNTQYF. The CDR3, as DNA: TGTGCCAGCATTCCGGGACTAGCGGGGGGAAATACGCAGTATTTT.

This clone is a singleton in its sample. V gene TRBV5-4 combines with J gene TRBJ2-7; tentative D call: TRBD2 (5 bases). Between the trimmed V and J ends, which lost 4 bases and 0 bases, there was a span of 20 bases. This CDR3 contains 17 residues. Germline loops: CDR1 SGHNT, CDR2 YYREEE (reference sequence). The CDR3 region has the DNA TGTGCCAGCAGCGTTGGGTTAGGAGCGGCTAGCTCCTACGAGCAGTACTTC. It yields the protein CASSVGLGAASSYEQYF.

The rearrangement uses TRBV19 and TRBJ2-7; 7 nucleotides agree with TRBD2. CDR1 and CDR2 (germline): LNHDA, SQIVND (reference sequence). The CDR3 is made up of 14 amino acids. With 3 bases clipped from V and 2 bases from J, the junction kept 4 bases outside the gene matches. The CDR3 region is CASSIGGLTYEQYF. In nucleotides, the CDR3 is TGTGCCAGTAGTATTGGGGGACTAACCTACGAGCAGTACTTC.

This clone has a single count. The chain carries TRBV4-3 and TRBJ2-1; TRBD2 matches 11 bases. Per the germline V gene, CDR1 is LGHNA and CDR2 is YSLEER. The CDR3 runs 15 residues. Trimming removed 4 bases from V and 9 bases from J; junction bases left unmatched: 8. The CDR3 nucleotides read TGCGCCAGCAGCCTGGGACTAGCGGTGGGGGCTGAGCAGTTCTTC. Protein product: CASSLGLAVGAEQFF.

This clone was seen a handful of times. In DNA, the CDR3 is TGTGCCAGCAGCGGCGGAGTCGGAGGCTACGAGCAGTACTTC. It is translated as CASSGGVGGYEQYF. The genes are TRBV5-4 and TRBJ2-7; weak D call: TRBD2 (5 bases). Germline V CDR1 and CDR2: SGHNT, YYREEE (reference sequence). The CDR3 covers 14 residues. V lost 4 bases and J lost 3, with 14 bases in between.